This T cell receptor beta chain was sequenced in a study of T-cell memory formation after mild COVID-19. Germline V gene sequence: CDR1 SEHNR, CDR2 FQNEAQ (reference sequence). CDR3 length equals 13 residues. V lost 3 bases and J 4 bases, leaving 9 bases between the germline ends. TCR alpha and TCR beta cDNA libraries carrying sample barcodes and UMIs were produced by 5'RACE using constant-segment primers. TCRdb independently ran MiXCR on the 5' RACE reads; one entry per CDR3 protein. The data show about 500,000 distinct CDR3 sequences, 20% seen once. The chain uses TRBV7-9 and TRBJ2-5; D ambiguous. The specimen was PBMCs or a T cell subset sorted from them (not recorded which). This receptor was obtained from an adult woman who had mild COVID-19 (a few samples of this study predate the infection). Cell type and time point are not known. The CDR3, as DNA: TGTGCCAGCAGCTTCTTTGTGGGAGAGACCCAGTACTTC. The encoded protein is CASSFFVGETQYF.